This TCR beta chain stems from a study of PD-L1 blockade in urothelial cancer. Study-wide background: Atezolizumab, begun by patients in the mid-2010s, was given at 1,200 mg intravenously every 3 weeks.

This clone was picked up one time. The protocol was immunoSEQ multiplex PCR, while the TCRdb copy is restricted to in-frame clones and leaves out a portion. The data show tens of thousands of clones, with approximately 80% seen just once and 3% to 4% held by the top ten. The clonotype originates from a man in his 70s with urothelial cancer. The sequences come from PBMCs, collected around atezolizumab (anti-PD-L1) treatment.

CDR3: CASSQTGGRNTIYF. The CDR3, as DNA: TGTGCCAGCTCTCAAACAGGGGGAAGAAACACCATATATTTT. The chain couples TRBV6-5 to TRBJ1-3; 8 bases align to TRBD1. This CDR3 comprises 14 residues. CDR1 and CDR2 (germline): MNHEY, SVGAGI. V was pared by 8 bases and J by 5 bases, with 8 bases of the junction left unmatched.